This is a list of T cell receptor beta chains from one sample in a study of blood T cell repertoires in COVID-19. Sequencing was performed with immunoSEQ multiplex PCR; in TCRdb, only in-frame clones are kept and a portion is missing. The table shows fewer than 120,000 clones, with about 79% occurring only once. The specimen was peripheral blood. The receptors derive from a woman at least 80 years old with active or convalescent COVID-19. Each CDR3 is given with its conserved first and last residue. A D gene is named only where the DNA matches it firmly. Some rows mark clone size as missing; the rest say once, few, many or name a class of expanded clone.

TRBJ2-7	.	.	TRBV28	CASSVNSYEQYF	TGTGCCAGCAGTGTCAACTCCTACGAGCAGTACTTC
TRBJ2-3	.	TRBD2	TRBV7-2	CASSVRPGLAVTDTQYF	TGTGCCAGCAGCGTTAGACCGGGACTAGCGGTCACAGATACGCAGTATTTT
TRBJ1-2	few	TRBD1	TRBV30	CAWSRDRASYGYTF	TGTGCCTGGAGCCGGGACAGGGCCTCCTATGGCTACACCTTC
TRBJ2-5	.	TRBD2	TRBV5-1	CASSPGLAEETQYF	TGCGCCAGCAGCCCGGGACTAGCAGAAGAGACCCAGTACTTC
TRBJ2-3	.	.	TRBV30	CAWSELRALGDTQYF	TGTGCCTGGAGTGAATTGAGGGCCCTCGGAGATACGCAGTATTTT
TRBJ1-4	.	TRBD1	TRBV28	CASSLAGTANEKLFF	TGTGCCAGCAGTTTAGCCGGGACAGCTAATGAAAAACTGTTTTTT
TRBJ1-4	.	.	TRBV11-2	CASSSWPGLATNEKLFF	TGTGCCAGCAGCTCATGGCCAGGGCTTGCAACTAATGAAAAACTGTTTTTT
TRBJ1-2	few	.	TRBV6-6	CASSLGEVSYGYTF	TGTGCCAGCAGCCTTGGAGAAGTGAGCTATGGCTACACCTTC
TRBJ2-1	.	TRBD2	TRBV7-2	CASSLDAGGNLNEQFF	TGTGCCAGCAGCTTAGATGCGGGGGGGAATCTTAATGAGCAGTTCTTC
TRBJ2-1	.	.	TRBV6-1	CASSEPLAAYNEQFF	TGTGCCAGCAGTGAGCCGTTAGCGGCATACAATGAGCAGTTCTTC
TRBJ2-7	few	.	TRBV7-2	CASSLGLAHTYEQYF	TGTGCCAGCAGCTTAGGGCTAGCGCACACCTACGAGCAGTACTTC
TRBJ1-2	.	TRBD1	TRBV7-8	CASSPDRDYGYTF	TGTGCCAGCAGCCCGGACAGGGATTATGGCTACACCTTC
TRBJ2-7	.	TRBD1	TRBV7-9	CASNPRSAGQGRYEQYF	TGTGCCAGCAATCCGAGATCCGCGGGACAGGGCAGGTACGAGCAGTACTTC
TRBJ2-7	.	TRBD1	TRBV28	CASSLLDGQGREQYF	TGTGCCAGCAGTTTGTTGGATGGACAGGGTCGCGAGCAGTACTTC
TRBJ2-3	.	.	TRBV6-5	CASSYRGSDTQYF	TGTGCCAGCAGTTACAGGGGGTCAGATACGCAGTATTTT
TRBJ2-3	.	.	TRBV4-2	CASSLLRDITDTQYF	TGTGCCAGCAGCCTCCTGAGGGACATCACAGATACGCAGTATTTT
TRBJ2-5	.	.	TRBV5-1	CASSLVARLQETQYF	TGCGCCAGCAGCTTGGTTGCGAGACTACAAGAGACCCAGTACTTC
TRBJ2-7	.	TRBD2	TRBV5-1	CASSGTSGGPYEQYF	TGCGCCAGCAGCGGAACTAGCGGGGGACCCTACGAGCAGTACTTC
TRBJ2-3	.	.	TRBV10-3	CAISPRSGSTDTQYF	TGTGCCATCAGCCCTCGTAGCGGTAGCACAGATACGCAGTATTTT
TRBJ2-2	.	TRBD2	TRBV9	CASRGAGAPGTGELFF	TGTGCCAGCAGGGGCGCGGGAGCCCCGGGGACCGGGGAGCTGTTTTTT
TRBJ1-2	few	.	TRBV11-2	CASSLDRVGYGYTF	TGTGCCAGCAGCTTAGATCGTGTGGGCTACGGCTACACCTTC
TRBJ2-7	.	.	TRBV2	CASKWGAKVEQYF	TGTGCCAGCAAATGGGGAGCGAAAGTCGAGCAGTACTTC
TRBJ2-3	.	.	TRBV10-2	CASSDLGHGTDTQYF	TGCGCCAGCAGTGACTTGGGACACGGCACAGATACGCAGTATTTT
TRBJ2-7	.	.	TRBV4-2	CASSPAGGSQQYF	TGTGCCAGCAGCCCCGCCGGGGGTTCGCAGCAGTACTTC
TRBJ1-2	once	.	TRBV20-1	CSATGNYGYTF	TGCAGTGCTACCGGGAACTATGGCTACACCTTC
TRBJ1-1	once	.	TRBV18	CASSLRAEAFF	TGTGCCAGCTCCTTACGGGCTGAAGCTTTCTTT
TRBJ2-2	.	TRBD1	TRBV5-1	CASSLDRPPGELFF	TGCGCCAGCAGCCTGGACAGGCCCCCCGGGGAGCTGTTTTTT
TRBJ1-3	few	.	TRBV5-8	CASNRDGNTIYF	TGTGCCAGCAACAGGGATGGAAACACCATATATTTT
TRBJ1-1	.	.	TRBV2	CASSEAVGGGNTEAFF	TGTGCCAGCAGTGAAGCAGTCGGGGGAGGGAACACTGAAGCTTTCTTT
TRBJ1-5	.	TRBD1	TRBV15	CATSGRDRVVANNQPQHF	TGTGCCACCAGCGGCCGGGACAGGGTCGTTGCGAACAATCAGCCCCAGCATTTT
TRBJ1-4	.	.	TRBV27	CASSWRGEKLFF	TGTGCCAGCAGTTGGCGGGGGGAAAAACTGTTTTTT
TRBJ2-2	.	.	TRBV11-3	CASSFGGNTGELFF	TGTGCCAGCAGCTTCGGCGGCAACACCGGGGAGCTGTTTTTT
TRBJ1-2	.	.	TRBV5-4	CASSLGGQPFGYTF	TGTGCCAGCAGCTTGGGAGGGCAGCCTTTTGGCTACACCTTC
TRBJ2-7	.	TRBD2	TRBV28	CASSSSGTSGRYEQYF	TGTGCCAGCAGTTCCTCCGGGACTAGCGGGAGGTACGAGCAGTACTTC
TRBJ1-3	.	TRBD1	TRBV5-6	CASSKGQSILGNTIYF	TGTGCCAGCAGCAAGGGACAGTCGATCCTAGGAAACACCATATATTTT
TRBJ2-7	few	.	TRBV2	CASSEGLVREQYF	TGTGCCAGCAGTGAAGGCCTAGTTCGCGAGCAGTACTTC
TRBJ2-1	.	TRBD2	TRBV2	CASSVGLAGFNEQFF	TGTGCCAGCAGCGTGGGACTAGCGGGCTTCAATGAGCAGTTCTTC
TRBJ1-1	.	.	TRBV4-1	CASSQLAGGGTEAFF	TGCGCCAGCAGCCAATTGGCGGGGGGTGGAACTGAAGCTTTCTTT
TRBJ1-2	.	.	TRBV7-9	CASSLAGREGYTF	TGTGCCAGCAGCTTAGCGGGCAGGGAAGGCTACACCTTC
TRBJ2-5	.	TRBD1	TRBV4-1	CASSHDRGQETQYF	TGCGCCAGCAGTCACGACAGGGGCCAAGAGACCCAGTACTTC